This record concerns one T cell receptor beta chain sequence. The CDR3 totals 13 residues. V was trimmed by 2 bases and J by 7 bases, leaving 10 bases between them. CDR1 SGHRS and CDR2 YFSETQ come from the germline V gene. These data belong to a study of blood T cell repertoires in COVID-19. About the study: Nucleic acid was either cDNA or gDNA, and it came from T cells, B-cell-depleted T cells, or PBMCs.

Individuals aged about 18 to 89 years were recruited from 24 US areas. Exposed enrollees encountered a COVID-19 case at some point within 2 weeks before study entry. Original processing methods: How many nucleated cells were present was estimated from reference gene primer amplification. Using immunoSEQ multiplex PCR, the repertoire was profiled, and TCRdb retains in-frame clones only, with some absent. Clone size and V and J calls were adopted from that table, with D and trimming inferred from the DNA. The sample has about 270,000 clones; approximately 90% are singletons. The J gene is TRBJ2-1, the V gene TRBV5-1, with D tentatively TRBD1 (6 bases). The sample consisted of PBMCs or T cells enriched from blood (not recorded which). The source is a man aged 35 to 55 who had been exposed to COVID-19. CDR3 DNA sequence: TGCGCCAGCAGCTTTTCCAGGGGAAATGAGCAGTTCTTC. Amino acids: CASSFSRGNEQFF.